Listed below are T cell receptor beta chains from one sample, sequenced in a study of blood T cell repertoires in COVID-19. Sequencing was performed with immunoSEQ multiplex PCR; in TCRdb, only in-frame clones are kept and a portion is missing. The sample includes 150,000 or so clones, approximately 79% of them seen just once. Sample: peripheral blood. The receptors here all came from a woman older than 75 with acute or convalescent COVID-19. The CDR3 runs from the conserved cysteine through the conserved F or W. Fields, in order: J gene, V gene, D gene, clone size, CDR3 DNA, CDR3 protein. D genes are given only for firm matches. Rows may omit the clone size; those that give it use once, few, many or a size class.

j_gene: TRBJ2-1; v_gene: TRBV5-1; d_gene: TRBD2; abundance: -; CDR3nt: TGCGCCAGCAGCCCCGGACTAGTTTTCAATGAGCAGTTCTTC; CDR3aa: CASSPGLVFNEQFF
j_gene: TRBJ2-3; v_gene: TRBV27; d_gene: TRBD2; abundance: -; CDR3nt: TGTGCCAGCACCATGAGGGCGGGAGGGCCACGGGATACGCAGTATTTT; CDR3aa: CASTMRAGGPRDTQYF
j_gene: TRBJ1-1; v_gene: TRBV4-3; d_gene: -; abundance: -; CDR3nt: TGCGCCAGCAGCCAAGATAGAGGCATGAACACTGAAGCTTTCTTT; CDR3aa: CASSQDRGMNTEAFF
j_gene: TRBJ2-7; v_gene: TRBV7-8; d_gene: TRBD1; abundance: -; CDR3nt: TGTGCCAGCAGCTCAGCAATAGGGACAGCCTACGAGCAGTACTTC; CDR3aa: CASSSAIGTAYEQYF
j_gene: TRBJ1-4; v_gene: TRBV6-1; d_gene: -; abundance: -; CDR3nt: TGTGCCAGCAGTGAAGCAAGAGTCGGGGAAAAACTGTTTTTT; CDR3aa: CASSEARVGEKLFF
j_gene: TRBJ2-1; v_gene: TRBV7-9; d_gene: -; abundance: -; CDR3nt: TGTGCCAGCAGCTTAGTTGTGATCTATGTCAATGAGCAGTTCTTC; CDR3aa: CASSLVVIYVNEQFF
j_gene: TRBJ2-1; v_gene: TRBV13; d_gene: TRBD2; abundance: -; CDR3nt: TGTGCCAGCAGCTTAGTTCGTGGCGGGAGCTCCTACAATGAGCAGTTCTTC; CDR3aa: CASSLVRGGSSYNEQFF
j_gene: TRBJ2-1; v_gene: TRBV10-3; d_gene: TRBD2; abundance: -; CDR3nt: TGTGCCATCACCCCAGCTAGCGGGATGGGTAGTGAGCAGTTCTTC; CDR3aa: CAITPASGMGSEQFF
j_gene: TRBJ1-2; v_gene: TRBV2; d_gene: -; abundance: once; CDR3nt: TGTGCCAGCAGTGAAGCCCCGGGAGCCGGCTACACCTTC; CDR3aa: CASSEAPGAGYTF
j_gene: TRBJ2-7; v_gene: TRBV18; d_gene: TRBD1; abundance: -; CDR3nt: TGTGCCAGCTCACCACCCTCACAGGGGGCCTACGAGCAGTACTTC; CDR3aa: CASSPPSQGAYEQYF
j_gene: TRBJ2-7; v_gene: TRBV6-6; d_gene: TRBD2; abundance: -; CDR3nt: TGTGCCAGCTCGGGAGGTGGGGACGAGCAGTACTTC; CDR3aa: CASSGGGDEQYF
j_gene: TRBJ1-2; v_gene: TRBV28; d_gene: TRBD1; abundance: -; CDR3nt: TGTGCCAGCAGCCTCTCGTCCACAGGGGCGAGCGGCTACACCTTC; CDR3aa: CASSLSSTGASGYTF
j_gene: TRBJ2-3; v_gene: TRBV3-1/TRBV3-2; d_gene: -; abundance: -; CDR3nt: TGTGCCAGCAGCCAAGGGGAGAAAGATACGCAGTATTTT; CDR3aa: CASSQGEKDTQYF
j_gene: TRBJ2-7; v_gene: TRBV7-9; d_gene: -; abundance: -; CDR3nt: TGTGCCAGCAGCCCCGACAGCGAATCCTACGAGCAGTACTTC; CDR3aa: CASSPDSESYEQYF
j_gene: TRBJ1-2; v_gene: TRBV6-5; d_gene: -; abundance: -; CDR3nt: TGTGCCAGCAGTTACACGGGAGGTGACTATGGCTACACCTTC; CDR3aa: CASSYTGGDYGYTF
j_gene: TRBJ1-1; v_gene: TRBV4-3; d_gene: -; abundance: -; CDR3nt: TGCGCCAGCAGCCAAGACAGAACCACTGAAGCTTTCTTT; CDR3aa: CASSQDRTTEAFF
j_gene: TRBJ1-2; v_gene: TRBV19; d_gene: -; abundance: -; CDR3nt: TGTGCCAGTAGCTTCGCGTCTAACTATGGCTACACCTTC; CDR3aa: CASSFASNYGYTF
j_gene: TRBJ1-5; v_gene: TRBV27; d_gene: TRBD1; abundance: -; CDR3nt: TGTGCCAGCAGTTTCCCTCGGACAGGGAGGCATCAGCCCCAGCATTTT; CDR3aa: CASSFPRTGRHQPQHF
j_gene: TRBJ2-1; v_gene: TRBV18; d_gene: TRBD1; abundance: -; CDR3nt: TGTGCCAGCTCGCGGGTAGGACAGGGAAACTACAATGAGCAGTTCTTC; CDR3aa: CASSRVGQGNYNEQFF
j_gene: TRBJ1-2; v_gene: TRBV6-6; d_gene: -; abundance: -; CDR3nt: TGTGCCAGCACCGTGGTAGGGGACACAGGGGGCTACACCTTC; CDR3aa: CASTVVGDTGGYTF